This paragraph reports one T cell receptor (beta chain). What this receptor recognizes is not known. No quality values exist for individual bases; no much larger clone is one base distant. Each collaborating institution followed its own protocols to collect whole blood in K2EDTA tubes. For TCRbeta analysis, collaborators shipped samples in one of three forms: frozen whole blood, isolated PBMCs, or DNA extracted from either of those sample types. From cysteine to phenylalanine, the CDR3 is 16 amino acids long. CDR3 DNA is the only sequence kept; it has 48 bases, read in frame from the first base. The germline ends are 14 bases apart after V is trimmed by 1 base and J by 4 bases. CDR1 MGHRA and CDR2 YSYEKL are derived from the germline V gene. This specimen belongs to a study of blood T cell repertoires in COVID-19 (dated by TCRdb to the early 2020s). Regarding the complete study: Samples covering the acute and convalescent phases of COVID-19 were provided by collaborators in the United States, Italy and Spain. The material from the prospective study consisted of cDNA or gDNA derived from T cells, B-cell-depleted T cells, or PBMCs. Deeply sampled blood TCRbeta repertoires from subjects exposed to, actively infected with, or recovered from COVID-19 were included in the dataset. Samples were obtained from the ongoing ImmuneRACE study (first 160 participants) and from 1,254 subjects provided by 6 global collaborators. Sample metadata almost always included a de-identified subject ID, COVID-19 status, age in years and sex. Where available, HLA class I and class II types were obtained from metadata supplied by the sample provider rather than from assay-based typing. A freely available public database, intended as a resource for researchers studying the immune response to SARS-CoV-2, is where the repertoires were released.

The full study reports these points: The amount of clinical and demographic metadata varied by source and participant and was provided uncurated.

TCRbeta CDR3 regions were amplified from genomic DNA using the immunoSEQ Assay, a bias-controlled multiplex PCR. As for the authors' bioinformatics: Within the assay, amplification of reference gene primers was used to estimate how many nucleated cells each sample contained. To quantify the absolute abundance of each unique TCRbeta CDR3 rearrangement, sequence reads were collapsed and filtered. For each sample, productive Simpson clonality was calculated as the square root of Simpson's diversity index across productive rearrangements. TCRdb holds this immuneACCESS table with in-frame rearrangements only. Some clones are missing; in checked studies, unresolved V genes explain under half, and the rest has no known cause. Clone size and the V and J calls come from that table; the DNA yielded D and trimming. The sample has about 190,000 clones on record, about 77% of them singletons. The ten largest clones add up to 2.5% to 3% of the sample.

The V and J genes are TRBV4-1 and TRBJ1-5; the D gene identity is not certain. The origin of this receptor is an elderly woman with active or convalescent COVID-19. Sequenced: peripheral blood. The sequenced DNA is TGCGCCAGCAGCCAAGGTAACACTGCGGGGAATCAGCCCCAGCATTTT. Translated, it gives CASSQGNTAGNQPQHF.